This TCR beta chain was documented in a study of cytomegalovirus exposure and HLA in healthy donors (dated by TCRdb to the late 2010s). Background for the entire study: According to a later analysis, the roughly 130 validation repertoires were produced on the same platform as the 700 or so repertoires of the first cohort. The study aimed to test whether cataloging public T cell receptors could reveal signatures of past pathogen exposure. Along with the roughly 670-subject first cohort, a separate validation cohort of some 130 different subjects was used. To predict cytomegalovirus infection status, the study brought together high-throughput TCR immunosequencing, statistical association of individual TCRs with disease status, and machine learning. General study outcomes and caveats: Across donors, most TCR sequences were observed very rarely, whereas some public TCRs were present in many individuals. In the study, some 160 TCR beta chains were listed as associated with cytomegalovirus. Subsequent analysis determined that TCRs grouped into clusters in the first cohort also showed a tendency toward co-occurrence across the roughly 120 validation repertoires, and approximately 93% of cluster scores exceeded 0. The validation cohort had no HLA typing available for a later analysis, so co-occurrence within that cohort was assessed over all 130 or so repertoires. It was suggested by the authors that the approach could potentially be generalized to other disease states and immunological phenotypes. Cytomegalovirus status was reported to be diagnosed by the classifier with high specificity and sensitivity in both the original and validation cohorts. Three of the identified cytomegalovirus-associated TCR beta chains were confirmed in vitro to be specific for cytomegalovirus antigens.

Only a few counts were recorded for this clone. The antigen this receptor binds is unknown. No base-level quality is on record; no much larger clone is a single base apart. The donors were included in the validation cohort of 120 subjects, a group kept apart from the roughly 670-subject first cohort. The library relied on the immunoSEQ multiplex PCR assay. Per the original workflow: A statistical classification framework was built for diagnosing cytomegalovirus status from the catalog of TCR beta chain sequences. Here the immuneACCESS table is served through TCRdb, limited to in-frame sequences with V and J called. Missing clones are a known gap in these copies; in checked studies unresolved V genes cover under half, and the rest lacks a known reason. That table is the source of V, J and clone size, and D and trimming were worked out from the DNA. The sample contains about 140,000 clones, around 88% of them found a single time. The ten largest clonotypes hold 7.9% of the sample.

The CDR3 measures 14 amino acids from cysteine to phenylalanine. This entry keeps only the CDR3 DNA: 42 bases, framed from base 1. CDR1 and CDR2 are read off the germline V gene (reference sequence) as SEHNR and FQNEAQ. V loses 6 bases at its end and J loses 9 bases; junction bases beyond the gene matches: 8. This receptor was identified in a woman between 18 and 30 years old in good health and CMV-seropositive. This receptor chain uses TRBV7-9 and TRBJ1-6, and TRBD1 aligns with 7 junction nucleotides. Material: PBMCs. The nucleotide sequence is given as TGTGCCAGCAGTTCAAACAGGGGTAGTTCACCCCTCCACTTT. This encodes CASSSNRGSSPLHF.